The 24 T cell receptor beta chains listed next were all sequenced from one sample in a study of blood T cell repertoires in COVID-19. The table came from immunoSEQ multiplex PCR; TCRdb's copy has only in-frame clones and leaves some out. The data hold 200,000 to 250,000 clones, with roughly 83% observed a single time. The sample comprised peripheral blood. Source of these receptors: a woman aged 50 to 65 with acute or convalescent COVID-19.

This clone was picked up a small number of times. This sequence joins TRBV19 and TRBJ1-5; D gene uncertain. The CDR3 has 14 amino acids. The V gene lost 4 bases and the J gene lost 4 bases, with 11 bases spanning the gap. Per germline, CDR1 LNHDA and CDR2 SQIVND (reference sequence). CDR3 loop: CASSNSAGNQPQHF. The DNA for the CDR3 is TGTGCCAGTAGTAATTCTGCCGGGAATCAGCCCCAGCATTTT.

The CDR3: CASSYPPGGENGYTF. The CDR3 DNA is TGTGCCAGCAGTTACCCCCCAGGGGGCGAAAATGGCTACACCTTC. This sequence joins TRBV6-5 and TRBJ1-2, with 8 bases that match TRBD1. The CDR3 has 15 residues. Germline assignment: CDR1 MNHEY and CDR2 SVGAGI. Germline trimming cut 2 bases from V and 6 bases from J; bases unmatched to any gene: 8.

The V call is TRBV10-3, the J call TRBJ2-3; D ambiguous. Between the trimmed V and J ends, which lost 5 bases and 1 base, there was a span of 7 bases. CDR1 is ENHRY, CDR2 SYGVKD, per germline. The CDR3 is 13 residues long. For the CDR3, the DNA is TGTGCCATCAGTCCCCGGGGCACAGATACGCAGTATTTT. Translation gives CAISPRGTDTQYF.

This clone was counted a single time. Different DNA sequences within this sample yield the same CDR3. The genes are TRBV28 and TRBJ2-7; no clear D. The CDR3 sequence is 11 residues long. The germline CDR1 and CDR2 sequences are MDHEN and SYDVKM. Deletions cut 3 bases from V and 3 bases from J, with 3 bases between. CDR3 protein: CASSFNYEQYF. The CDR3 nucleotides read TGTGCCAGCAGTTTTAACTACGAGCAGTACTTC. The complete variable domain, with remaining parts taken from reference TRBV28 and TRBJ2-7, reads DVKVTQSSRYLVKRTGEKVFLECVQDMDHENMFWYRQDPGLGLRLIYFSYDVKMKEKGDIPEGYSVSREKKERFSLILESASTNQTSMYLCASSFNYEQYFGPGTRLTVT.

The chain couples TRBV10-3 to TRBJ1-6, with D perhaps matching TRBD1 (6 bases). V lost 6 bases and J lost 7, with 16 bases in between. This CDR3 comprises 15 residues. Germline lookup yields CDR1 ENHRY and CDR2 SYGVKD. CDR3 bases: TGTGCCATCAGATTGAACAGGGCAGACAATTCACCCCTCCACTTT. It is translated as CAIRLNRADNSPLHF.

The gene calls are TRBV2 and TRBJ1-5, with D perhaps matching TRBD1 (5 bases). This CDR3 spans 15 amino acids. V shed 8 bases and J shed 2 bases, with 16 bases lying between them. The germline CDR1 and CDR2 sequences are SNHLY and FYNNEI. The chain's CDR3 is CASGAVNLGNQPQHF. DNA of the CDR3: TGTGCCAGCGGGGCGGTCAACCTGGGCAATCAGCCCCAGCATTTT.

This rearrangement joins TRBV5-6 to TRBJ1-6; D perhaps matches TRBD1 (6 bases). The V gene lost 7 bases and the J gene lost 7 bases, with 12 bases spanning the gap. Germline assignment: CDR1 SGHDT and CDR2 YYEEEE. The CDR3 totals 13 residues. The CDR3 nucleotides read TGTGCCAGCTCCGGACAGCCGAATTCACCCCTCCACTTT. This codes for CASSGQPNSPLHF.

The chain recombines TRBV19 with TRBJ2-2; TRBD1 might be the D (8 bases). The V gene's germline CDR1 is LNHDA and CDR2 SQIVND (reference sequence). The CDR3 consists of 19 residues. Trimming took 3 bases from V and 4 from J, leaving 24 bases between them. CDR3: CASSMQGAPMAGVTGELFF. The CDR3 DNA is TGTGCCAGTAGTATGCAGGGGGCACCAATGGCGGGAGTCACCGGGGAGCTGTTTTTT.

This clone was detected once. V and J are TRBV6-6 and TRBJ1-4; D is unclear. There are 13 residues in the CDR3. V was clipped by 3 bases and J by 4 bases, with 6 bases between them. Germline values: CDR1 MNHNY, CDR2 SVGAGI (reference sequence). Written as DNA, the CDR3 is TGTGCCAGCAGTTATCGCGATAATGAAAAACTGTTTTTT. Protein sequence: CASSYRDNEKLFF.

The CDR3 loop is CASSPDRGSKDTQYF. CDR3 DNA: TGTGCCAGCAGCCCGGACAGGGGGTCGAAAGATACGCAGTATTTT. The chain has TRBV5-4 and TRBJ2-3, with 10 bases matching TRBD1. V was clipped by 4 bases and J by 5 bases; unmatched bases: 7. The CDR3 has 15 amino acids. Germline CDR1 reads SGHNT; CDR2 reads YYREEE (reference sequence).

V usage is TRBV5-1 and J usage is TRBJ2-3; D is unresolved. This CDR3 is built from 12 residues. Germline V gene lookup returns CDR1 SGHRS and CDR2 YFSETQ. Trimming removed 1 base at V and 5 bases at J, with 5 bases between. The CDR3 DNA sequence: TGCGCCAGCAGCTTGTACGGAGATACGCAGTATTTT. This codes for CASSLYGDTQYF.

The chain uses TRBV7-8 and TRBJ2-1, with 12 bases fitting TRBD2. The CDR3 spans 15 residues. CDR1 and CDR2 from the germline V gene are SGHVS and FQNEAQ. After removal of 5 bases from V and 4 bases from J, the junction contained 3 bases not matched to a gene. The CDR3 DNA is TGTGCCAGCAGCCTGCTAGCGGGGGGGTACAATGAGCAGTTCTTC. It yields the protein CASSLLAGGYNEQFF.

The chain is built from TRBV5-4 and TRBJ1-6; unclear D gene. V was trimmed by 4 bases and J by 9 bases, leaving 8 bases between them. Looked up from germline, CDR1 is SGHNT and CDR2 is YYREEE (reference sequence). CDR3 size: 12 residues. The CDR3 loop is CASSAPGSPLHF. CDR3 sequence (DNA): TGTGCCAGCAGCGCCCCAGGTTCACCCCTCCACTTT.

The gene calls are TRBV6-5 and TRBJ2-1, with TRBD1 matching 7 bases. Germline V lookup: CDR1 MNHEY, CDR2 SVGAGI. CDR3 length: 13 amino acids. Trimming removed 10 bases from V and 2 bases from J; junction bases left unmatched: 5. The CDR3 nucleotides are TGTGCCACCAACACAGGGGCCTACAATGAGCAGTTCTTC. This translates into CATNTGAYNEQFF.

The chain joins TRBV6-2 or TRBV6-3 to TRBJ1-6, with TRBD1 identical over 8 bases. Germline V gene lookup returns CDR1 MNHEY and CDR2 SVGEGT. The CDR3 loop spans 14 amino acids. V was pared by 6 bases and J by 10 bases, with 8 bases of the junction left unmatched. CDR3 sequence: CASSRTGLISPLHF. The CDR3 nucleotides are TGTGCCAGCAGCCGGACAGGGCTGATCTCACCCCTCCACTTT.

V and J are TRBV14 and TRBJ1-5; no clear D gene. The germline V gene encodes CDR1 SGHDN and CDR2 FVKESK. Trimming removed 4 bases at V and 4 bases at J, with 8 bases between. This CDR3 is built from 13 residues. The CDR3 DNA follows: TGTGCCAGCAGCCTTTCCCCGAATCAGCCCCAGCATTTT. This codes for CASSLSPNQPQHF.

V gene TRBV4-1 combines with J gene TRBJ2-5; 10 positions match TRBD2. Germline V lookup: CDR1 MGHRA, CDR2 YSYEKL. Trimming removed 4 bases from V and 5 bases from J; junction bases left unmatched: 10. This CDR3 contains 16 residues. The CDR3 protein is CASSRGTGTSVETQYF. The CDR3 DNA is TGCGCCAGCAGCCGCGGGACCGGGACTAGCGTCGAGACCCAGTACTTC.

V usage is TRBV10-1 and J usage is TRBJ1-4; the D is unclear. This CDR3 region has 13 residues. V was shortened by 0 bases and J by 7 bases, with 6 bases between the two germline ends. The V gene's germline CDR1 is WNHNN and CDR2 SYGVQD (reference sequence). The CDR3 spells CASSESQLEKLFF. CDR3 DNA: TGCGCCAGCAGTGAGTCACAGCTTGAAAAACTGTTTTTT.

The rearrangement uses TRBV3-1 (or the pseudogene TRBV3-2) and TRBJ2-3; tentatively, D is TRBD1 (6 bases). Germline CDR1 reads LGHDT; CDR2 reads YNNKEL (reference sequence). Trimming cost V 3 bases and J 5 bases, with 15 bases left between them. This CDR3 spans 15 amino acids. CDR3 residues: CASSHRGGRLDTQYF. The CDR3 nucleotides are TGTGCCAGCAGCCACCGTGGGGGCCGATTAGATACGCAGTATTTT.

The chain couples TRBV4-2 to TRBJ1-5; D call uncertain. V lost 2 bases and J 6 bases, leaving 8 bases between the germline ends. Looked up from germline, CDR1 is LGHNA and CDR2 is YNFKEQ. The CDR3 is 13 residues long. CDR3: CASSQRRGQPQHF. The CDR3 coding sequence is TGTGCCAGCAGCCAAAGACGAGGTCAGCCCCAGCATTTT.

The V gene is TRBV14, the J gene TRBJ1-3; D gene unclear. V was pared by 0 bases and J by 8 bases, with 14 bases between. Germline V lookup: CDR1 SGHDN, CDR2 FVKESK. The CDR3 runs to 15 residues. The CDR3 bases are TGTGCCAGCAGCCAAGATCGATGGGGAGCAGACACCATATATTTT. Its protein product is CASSQDRWGADTIYF.

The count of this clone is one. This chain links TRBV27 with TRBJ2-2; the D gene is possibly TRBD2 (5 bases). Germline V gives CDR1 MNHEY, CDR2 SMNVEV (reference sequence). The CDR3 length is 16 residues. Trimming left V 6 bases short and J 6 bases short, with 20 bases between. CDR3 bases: TGTGCCAGCAGCCGCGATTTAAGCGGTGGAGCCGGGGAGCTGTTTTTT. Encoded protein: CASSRDLSGGAGELFF.

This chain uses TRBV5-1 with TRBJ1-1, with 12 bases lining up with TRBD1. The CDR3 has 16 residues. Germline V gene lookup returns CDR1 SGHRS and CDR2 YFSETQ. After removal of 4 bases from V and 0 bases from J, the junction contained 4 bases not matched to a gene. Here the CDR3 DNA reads TGCGCCAGCAGCCGCGGGACAGGGGGCTTGAACACTGAAGCTTTCTTT. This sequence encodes CASSRGTGGLNTEAFF.

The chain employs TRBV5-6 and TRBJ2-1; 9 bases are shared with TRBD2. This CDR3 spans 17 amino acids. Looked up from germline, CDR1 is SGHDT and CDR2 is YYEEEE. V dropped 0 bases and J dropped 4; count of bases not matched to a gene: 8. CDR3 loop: CASSLAGAGGTYNEQFF. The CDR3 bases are TGTGCCAGCAGCTTGGCAGGGGCGGGAGGGACTTACAATGAGCAGTTCTTC. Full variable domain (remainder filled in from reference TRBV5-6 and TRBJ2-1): DAGVTQSPTHLIKTRGQQVTLRCSPKSGHDTVSWYQQALGQGPQFIFQYYEEEERQRGNFPDRFSGHQFPNYSSELNVNALLLGDSALYLCASSLAGAGGTYNEQFFGPGTRLTVL.